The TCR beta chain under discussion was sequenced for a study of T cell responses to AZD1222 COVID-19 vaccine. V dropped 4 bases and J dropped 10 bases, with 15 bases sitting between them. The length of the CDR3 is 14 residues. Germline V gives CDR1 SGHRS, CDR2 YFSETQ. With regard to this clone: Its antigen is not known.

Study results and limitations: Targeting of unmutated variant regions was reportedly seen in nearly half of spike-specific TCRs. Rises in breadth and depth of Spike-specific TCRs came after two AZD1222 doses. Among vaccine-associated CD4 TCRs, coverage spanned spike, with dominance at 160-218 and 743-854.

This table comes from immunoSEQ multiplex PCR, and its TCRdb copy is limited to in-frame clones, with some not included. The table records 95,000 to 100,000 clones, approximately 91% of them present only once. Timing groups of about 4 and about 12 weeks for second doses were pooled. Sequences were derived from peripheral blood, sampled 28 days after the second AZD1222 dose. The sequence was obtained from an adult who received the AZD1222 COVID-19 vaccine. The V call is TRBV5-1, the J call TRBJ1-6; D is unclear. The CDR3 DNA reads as TGCGCCAGCAGCCCGACGGGTCTGGAGTCACCCCTCCACTTT. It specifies CASSPTGLESPLHF.